What follows are 15 T cell receptor beta chains derived from one specimen sequenced in a study of blood T cells in healthy people across ages. Alongside a J-beta primer mix, a sample-barcoded 5' primer served in a second PCR lasting roughly 7 to 11 cycles. In TCRdb, the 5' RACE reads were re-called with MiXCR into one record per CDR3 protein. The sample lists 700,000 to 850,000 distinct CDR3 sequences, about 48% occurring once. Sequences were obtained from blood. These receptors all stem from a man older than 75 in good health.

This clonotype was seen more than once but under ten times. The chain joins TRBV9 to TRBJ2-1, with D possibly TRBD1 on 5 matching bases. The germline V gene has CDR1 SGDLS and CDR2 YYNGEE. The length of the CDR3 is 16 residues. Trimming left V 4 bases short and J 2 bases short, with 16 bases between. The CDR3 sequence is CASSPNGQGAYNEQFF. The DNA for the CDR3 is TGTGCCAGCAGCCCAAATGGCCAGGGTGCCTACAATGAGCAGTTCTTC. The complete variable domain, with remaining parts taken from reference TRBV9 and TRBJ2-1, reads DSGVTQTPKHLITATGQRVTLRCSPRSGDLSVYWYQQSLDQGLQFLIQYYNGEERAKGNILERFSAQQFPDLHSELNLSSLELGDSALYFCASSPNGQGAYNEQFFGPGTRLTVL.

This chain uses TRBV27 with TRBJ2-7, with D uncertain. The V end was cut by 5 bases, the J end by 7 bases, with 24 bases between. The CDR3 covers 16 residues. The germline CDR1 and CDR2 sequences are MNHEY and SMNVEV (reference sequence). CDR3 in amino acids: CASSTPTRSSYNEQYF. In DNA, the CDR3 is TGTGCCAGCAGTACCCCCACAAGGAGCTCCTACAATGAGCAGTACTTC.

This clonotype has a count of ten or more. The chain combines TRBV20-1 with TRBJ2-3; D is unresolved. Germline assignment: CDR1 DFQATT and CDR2 SNEGSKA (reference sequence). CDR3 length: 15 residues. V dropped 8 bases and J dropped 1 base, with 19 bases sitting between them. CDR3 region: CSILARDPGTDTQYF. The CDR3 DNA sequence: TGCAGTATCCTCGCCCGCGATCCAGGCACAGATACGCAGTATTTT.

The sample holds a few counts of this clonotype. V usage is TRBV5-1 and J usage is TRBJ1-6, with TRBD1 matching 8 bases. Germline V gene data show CDR1 as SGHRS and CDR2 as YFSETQ. V trimming: 4 bases; J trimming: 6 bases; junction bases outside the gene matches: 9. CDR3 length equals 16 residues. The CDR3 DNA is TGCGCCAGCAGCGGATTACAGGACAGGGTTAATTCACCCCTCCACTTT. Protein: CASSGLQDRVNSPLHF.

The genes are TRBV6-6 and TRBJ1-2; 8 bases match TRBD1. Germline CDR1 reads MNHNY; CDR2 reads SVGAGI (reference sequence). The trim removed 7 bases at V and 0 bases at J, leaving 7 bases unmatched. This CDR3 spans 15 amino acids. The CDR3 region is CASTDRAESNYGYTF. Written as DNA, the CDR3 is TGTGCCAGCACGGACAGGGCGGAGTCTAACTATGGCTACACCTTC.

In this sample, this clonotype turned up a few times. The gene calls are TRBV7-9 and TRBJ2-1, with TRBD1 identical over 8 bases. J was trimmed by 7 bases and V by 2 bases; bases with no gene match: 7. CDR1 is SEHNR, CDR2 FQNEAQ, per germline (reference sequence). The CDR3 is 15 amino acids. Written as DNA, the CDR3 is TGTGCCAGCAGCTTACGGGGACAGGAGGGGAATGAGCAGTTCTTC. This gives the protein CASSLRGQEGNEQFF.

This clonotype is a singleton in its sample. The chain carries TRBV7-9 and TRBJ2-4; a possible D gene is TRBD2 (5 bases). Looked up from germline, CDR1 is SEHNR and CDR2 is FQNEAQ (reference sequence). The CDR3 is 17 amino acids. V was pared by 6 bases and J by 0 bases, with 18 bases between. The CDR3 loop reads CASRKGAVAIAKNIQYF. The DNA of the CDR3 is TGTGCCAGCAGGAAGGGAGCGGTTGCGATAGCCAAAAACATTCAGTACTTC.

The chain combines TRBV3-1 with TRBJ2-6; no definite D call. The CDR3 runs to 16 residues. V dropped 4 bases and J dropped 2 bases, with 12 bases sitting between them. Germline V gene lookup returns CDR1 LGHDT and CDR2 YNNKEL (reference sequence). CDR3 DNA sequence: TGTGCCAGCAGCCCTCACGGCCCCGCTGGGGCCAACGTCCTGACTTTC. It encodes CASSPHGPAGANVLTF.

The sample holds a few counts of this clonotype. This chain connects TRBV20-1 to TRBJ2-7; 11 nucleotides match TRBD2. The V and J ends lost 3 bases and 2 bases, in that order; junction bases with no gene match: 3. CDR3 length: 14 amino acids. Looked up from germline, CDR1 is DFQATT and CDR2 is SNEGSKA (reference sequence). This CDR3 reads CSARGLAEPYEQYF. Here the CDR3 DNA reads TGCAGTGCTAGGGGACTAGCGGAGCCCTACGAGCAGTACTTC.

The chain has TRBV5-6 and TRBJ2-7, with D maybe TRBD1 (5 bases). CDR3 length: 11 amino acids. CDR1 is SGHDT and CDR2 is YYEEEE in the germline V gene. Deletions cut 4 bases from V and 6 bases from J, with 8 bases between. In DNA form, the CDR3 reads TGTGCCAGCAGCCAACAGGCCGAGCAGTACTTC. It codes for CASSQQAEQYF.

The chain is built from TRBV11-3 and TRBJ2-3; D remains unclear. The CDR3 totals 15 residues. CDR1 SGHNT and CDR2 YENEEA come from the germline V gene. V was pared by 1 base and J by 0 bases, with 8 bases between. For the CDR3, the DNA is TGTGCCAGCAGCTTAGGCGGACCTAGCACAGATACGCAGTATTTT. Protein product: CASSLGGPSTDTQYF.

This clonotype was observed a handful of times. This chain uses TRBV10-3 with TRBJ1-1; 7 nucleotides match TRBD1. Germline CDR1 and CDR2: ENHRY and SYGVKD. V trimming: 7 bases; J trimming: 1 base; junction bases outside the gene matches: 6. CDR3 length equals 14 residues. This chain's CDR3 is CAIKTGQSNTEAFF. In DNA form, the CDR3 reads TGTGCCATCAAGACGGGACAGTCGAACACTGAAGCTTTCTTT.

The chain is built from TRBV7-9 and TRBJ1-2; D unclear. There are 12 residues in the CDR3. CDR1 is SEHNR, CDR2 FQNEAQ, per germline (reference sequence). V was trimmed by 5 bases and J by 9 bases, leaving 13 bases between them. CDR3 DNA sequence: TGTGCCAGCAGCCTAATAACGGGTAGCTACACCTTC. It encodes CASSLITGSYTF.

This clonotype appeared a single time. The chain couples TRBV21-1 to TRBJ1-2. TRBV21-1 corresponds to a pseudogene. The CDR3 extends over 13 amino acids. The CDR3 bases are TGTGCCAGCAGCAAAGGGCAGCTCTATGGCTACACCTTC. Translating it yields CASSKGQLYGYTF.

CDR3 sequence reads: CSARDRPGAPREKLFF. The CDR3, as DNA: TGCAGTGCTAGAGATCGTCCGGGGGCCCCGAGGGAAAAACTGTTTTTT. V is TRBV20-1 and J is TRBJ1-4; possibly TRBD1 for D (6 bases). In germline, CDR1 is DFQATT, CDR2 SNEGSKA (reference sequence). The CDR3 consists of 16 residues. Deletions cut 0 bases from V and 8 bases from J, with 19 bases between.